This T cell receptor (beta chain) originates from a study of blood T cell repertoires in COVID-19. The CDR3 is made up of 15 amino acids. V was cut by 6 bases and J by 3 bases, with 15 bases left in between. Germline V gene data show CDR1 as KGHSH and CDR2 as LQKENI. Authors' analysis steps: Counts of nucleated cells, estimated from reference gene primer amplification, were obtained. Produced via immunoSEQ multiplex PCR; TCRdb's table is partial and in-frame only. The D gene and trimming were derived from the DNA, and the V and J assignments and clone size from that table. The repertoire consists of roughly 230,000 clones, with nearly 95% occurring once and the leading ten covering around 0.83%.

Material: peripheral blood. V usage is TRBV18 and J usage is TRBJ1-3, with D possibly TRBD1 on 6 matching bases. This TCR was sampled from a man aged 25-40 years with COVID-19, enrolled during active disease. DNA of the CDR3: TGTGCCAGCTCCCTAAACAGGGCTATTGGAAACACCATATATTTT. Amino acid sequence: CASSLNRAIGNTIYF. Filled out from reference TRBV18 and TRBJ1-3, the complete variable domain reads NAGVMQNPRHLVRRRGQEARLRCSPMKGHSHVYWYRQLPEEGLKFMVYLQKENIIDESGMPKERFSAEFPKEGPSILRIQQVVRGDSAAYFCASSLNRAIGNTIYFGEGSWLTVV.